These T cell receptor beta chains were read from a single sample in a study of T cell responses to AZD1222 COVID-19 vaccine. Libraries were prepared by immunoSEQ multiplex PCR; TCRdb keeps only in-frame clonotypes and omits some of them. Of roughly 100,000 clones listed, 82% were seen once; the top ten hold approximately 5%. This sample comprised peripheral blood, obtained on day 0 of AZD1222 vaccination. Every receptor here comes from an adult in good health. The CDR3 runs from the conserved cysteine through the conserved F or W. D genes are given only for firm matches. Clone size is given for some rows only: seen once, a few or many times, or a class if the clone is expanded.

D gene	V gene	J gene	clone size	CDR3 protein	CDR3 DNA
TRBD1	TRBV27	TRBJ2-1	few	CASSLPGQGLNEQFF	TGTGCCAGCAGTTTGCCGGGACAGGGGCTCAATGAGCAGTTCTTC
TRBD1	TRBV10-3	TRBJ1-2	-	CAISEDRGGYGYTF	TGTGCCATCAGTGAGGACAGGGGGGGCTATGGCTACACCTTC
-	TRBV18	TRBJ2-1	-	CASSPFPTGSAYNEQFF	TGTGCCAGCTCACCGTTTCCAACAGGCAGCGCTTACAATGAGCAGTTCTTC
-	TRBV12-3/TRBV12-4	TRBJ1-2	-	CASSLRTGAGYTF	TGTGCCAGCAGTTTAAGGACTGGGGCTGGCTACACCTTC
-	TRBV11-2	TRBJ1-2	-	CASSPVRGGNYGYTF	TGTGCCAGCAGTCCCGTGCGGGGGGGGAACTATGGCTACACCTTC
-	TRBV18	TRBJ1-5	-	CASSPVGGWGNQPQHF	TGTGCCAGCTCACCCGTGGGGGGCTGGGGCAATCAGCCCCAGCATTTT
TRBD1	TRBV10-3	TRBJ2-6	-	CAISQGTGGVGANVLTF	TGTGCCATCAGTCAGGGGACAGGGGGCGTCGGGGCCAACGTCCTGACTTTC
-	TRBV5-1	TRBJ1-1	-	CASSLGGTNTEAFF	TGCGCCAGCAGCTTGGGGGGGACGAACACTGAAGCTTTCTTT
-	TRBV6-6	TRBJ1-1	once	CASQTSDTEAFF	TGTGCCAGCCAAACAAGTGATACTGAAGCTTTCTTT
-	TRBV5-1	TRBJ1-1	-	CASSLAHGSDAFF	TGCGCCAGCAGCTTGGCCCACGGCTCCGATGCTTTCTTT
TRBD1	TRBV19	TRBJ1-5	-	CASSPRQGATNQPQHF	TGTGCCAGTAGTCCTAGACAGGGGGCGACCAATCAGCCCCAGCATTTT
TRBD1	TRBV24-1	TRBJ1-5	once	CATSDRGRQPQHF	TGTGCCACCAGCGACAGGGGGCGGCAGCCCCAGCATTTT
-	TRBV19	TRBJ1-2	-	CASSFRGTYYGYTF	TGTGCCAGTAGTTTCAGGGGTACTTACTATGGCTACACCTTC
-	TRBV5-1	TRBJ2-5	-	CASSLGEPETQYF	TGCGCCAGCAGCTTGGGGGAACCAGAGACCCAGTACTTC
-	TRBV27	TRBJ1-3	-	CASSLPPGPRNTIYF	TGTGCCAGCAGTTTACCCCCAGGGCCAAGGAACACCATATATTTT
TRBD2	TRBV4-3	TRBJ2-4	-	CASSQDGGAPLAKNIQYF	TGCGCCAGCAGCCAAGACGGGGGGGCTCCACTAGCCAAAAACATTCAGTACTTC
-	TRBV2	TRBJ2-2	-	CASRRTATGELFF	TGTGCCAGCAGGAGGACAGCCACCGGGGAGCTGTTTTTT
-	TRBV6-1	TRBJ1-5	-	CASSEIPGQNQPQHF	TGTGCCAGCAGTGAGATCCCGGGACAAAATCAGCCCCAGCATTTT
TRBD1	TRBV18	TRBJ1-2	once	CASSPSRDREGNGYTF	TGTGCCAGCTCACCCTCCCGCGACAGGGAGGGAAATGGCTACACCTTC
TRBD1	TRBV9	TRBJ2-1	-	CASSLTGGNYNEQFF	TGTGCCAGCAGCCTCACAGGGGGAAACTACAATGAGCAGTTCTTC
TRBD1	TRBV19	TRBJ2-7	-	CATSRGFTYEQYF	TGTGCCACATCCAGGGGGTTTACCTACGAGCAGTACTTC
TRBD1	TRBV6-2/TRBV6-3	TRBJ2-7	-	CASSSSGTVTYEQYF	TGTGCCAGCAGTTCCTCCGGGACAGTTACCTACGAGCAGTACTTC
TRBD1	TRBV27	TRBJ2-7	few	CASSPQTGPYEQYF	TGTGCCAGCAGTCCCCAGACAGGGCCCTACGAGCAGTACTTC
-	TRBV19	TRBJ1-2	-	CASSSDGANYGYTF	TGTGCCAGTAGTAGCGACGGAGCTAACTATGGCTACACCTTC
-	TRBV14	TRBJ2-7	-	CASSRGPYEQYF	TGTGCCAGCAGTCGGGGCCCCTACGAGCAGTACTTC
TRBD1	TRBV27	TRBJ1-6	-	CASSNLQGLPFHF	TGTGCCAGCAGCAACCTACAGGGGCTCCCTTTCCACTTT
TRBD1	TRBV6-5	TRBJ2-5	-	CASNRDRTPETQYF	TGTGCCAGTAACCGGGACAGGACCCCAGAGACCCAGTACTTC
-	TRBV7-2	TRBJ2-1	-	CASSLDGGSSYNEQFF	TGTGCCAGCAGCTTAGATGGGGGGAGCTCCTACAATGAGCAGTTCTTC
-	TRBV4-3	TRBJ1-6	once	CASSQGAGANSPLHF	TGCGCCAGCAGCCAAGGTGCGGGGGCCAATTCACCCCTCCACTTT
-	TRBV7-2	TRBJ1-5	few	CASSLLSQPQHF	TGTGCCAGCAGCTTATTGAGTCAGCCCCAGCATTTT